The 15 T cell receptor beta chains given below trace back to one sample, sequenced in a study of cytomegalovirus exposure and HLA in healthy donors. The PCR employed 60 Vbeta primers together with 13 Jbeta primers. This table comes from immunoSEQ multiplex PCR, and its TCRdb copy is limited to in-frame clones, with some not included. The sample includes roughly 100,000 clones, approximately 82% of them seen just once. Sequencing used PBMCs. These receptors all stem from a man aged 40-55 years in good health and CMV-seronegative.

DNA for the CDR3: TGTGCCATCAGGGGGACGGAGGGATTTGGTGGCTACACCTTC. The encoded protein is CAIRGTEGFGGYTF. The chain carries TRBV10-3 and TRBJ1-2; possible D gene TRBD1, 5 bases. Deletions cut 6 bases from V and 7 bases from J, with 18 bases between. The CDR3 totals 14 residues. Germline V gene lookup returns CDR1 ENHRY and CDR2 SYGVKD.

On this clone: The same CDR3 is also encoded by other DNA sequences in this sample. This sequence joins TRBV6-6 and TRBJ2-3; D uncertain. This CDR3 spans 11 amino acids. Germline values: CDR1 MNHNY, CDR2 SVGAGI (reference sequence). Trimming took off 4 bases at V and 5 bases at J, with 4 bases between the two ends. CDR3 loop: CASSSGDTQYF. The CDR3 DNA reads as TGTGCCAGCAGTTCGGGAGATACGCAGTATTTT.

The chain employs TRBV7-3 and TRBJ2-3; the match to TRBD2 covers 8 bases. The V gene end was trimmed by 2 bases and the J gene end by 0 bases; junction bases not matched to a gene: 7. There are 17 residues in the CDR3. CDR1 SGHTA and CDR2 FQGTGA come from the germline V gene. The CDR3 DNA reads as TGTGCCAGCAGCTTAGCGGGGGGTGACACTAGCACAGATACGCAGTATTTT. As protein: CASSLAGGDTSTDTQYF.

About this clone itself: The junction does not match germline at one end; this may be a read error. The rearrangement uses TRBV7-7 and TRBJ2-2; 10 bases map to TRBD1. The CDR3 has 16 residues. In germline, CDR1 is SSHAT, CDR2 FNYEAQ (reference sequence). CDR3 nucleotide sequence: TGTGCTAGCAGCCCCCCCGGGACAGGGGTTACCGGGGAGCTGTTTTTT. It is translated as CASSPPGTGVTGELFF.

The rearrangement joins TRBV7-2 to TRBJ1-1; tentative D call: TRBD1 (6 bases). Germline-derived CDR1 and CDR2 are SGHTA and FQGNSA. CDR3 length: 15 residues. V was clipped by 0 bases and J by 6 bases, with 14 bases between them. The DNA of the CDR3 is TGTGCCAGCAGCTTAGCTGGGCAGGGGCGCGCTGAAGCTTTCTTT. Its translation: CASSLAGQGRAEAFF.

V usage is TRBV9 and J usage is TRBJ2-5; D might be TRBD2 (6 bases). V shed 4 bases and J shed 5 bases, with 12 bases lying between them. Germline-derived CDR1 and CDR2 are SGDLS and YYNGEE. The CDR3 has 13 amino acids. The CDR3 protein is CASSFGTVETQYF. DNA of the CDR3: TGTGCCAGCAGCTTTGGGACTGTCGAGACCCAGTACTTC.

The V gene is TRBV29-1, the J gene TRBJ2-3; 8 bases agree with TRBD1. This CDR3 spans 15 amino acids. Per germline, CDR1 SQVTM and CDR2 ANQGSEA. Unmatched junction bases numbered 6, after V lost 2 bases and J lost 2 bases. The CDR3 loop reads CSVELWTGSTDTQYF. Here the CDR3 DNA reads TGCAGCGTTGAATTGTGGACAGGGTCCACAGATACGCAGTATTTT.

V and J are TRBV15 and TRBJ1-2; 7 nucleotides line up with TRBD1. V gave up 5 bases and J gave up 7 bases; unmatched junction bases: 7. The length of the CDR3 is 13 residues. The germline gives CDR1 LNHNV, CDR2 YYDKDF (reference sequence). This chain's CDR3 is CATSSDRAAGYTF. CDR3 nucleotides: TGTGCCACCAGCTCCGACAGGGCGGCTGGCTACACCTTC.

This CDR3 reads CASSLGAGINSPLHF. The CDR3 region has the DNA TGTGCCAGCTCATTGGGGGCAGGGATTAATTCACCCCTCCACTTT. The rearrangement joins TRBV6-5 to TRBJ1-6, with a weak D call TRBD1 (6 bases). The ends were cut back, 8 bases at V and 6 bases at J, with 17 bases in the middle. CDR3 size: 15 residues. The V gene's germline CDR1 is MNHEY and CDR2 SVGAGI.

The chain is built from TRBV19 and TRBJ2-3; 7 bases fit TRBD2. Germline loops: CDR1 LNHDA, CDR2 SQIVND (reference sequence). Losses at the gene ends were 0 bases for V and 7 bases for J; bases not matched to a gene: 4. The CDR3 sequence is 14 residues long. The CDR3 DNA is TGTGCCAGTAGTATAGAGGGAGGGAGGCATACGCAGTATTTT. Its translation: CASSIEGGRHTQYF.

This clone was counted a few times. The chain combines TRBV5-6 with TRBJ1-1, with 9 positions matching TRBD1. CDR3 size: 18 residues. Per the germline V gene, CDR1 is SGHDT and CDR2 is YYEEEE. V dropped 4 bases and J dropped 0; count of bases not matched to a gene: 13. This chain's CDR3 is CASSLASGTGKLNTEAFF. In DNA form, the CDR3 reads TGTGCCAGCAGCCTCGCTTCCGGGACAGGGAAATTGAACACTGAAGCTTTCTTT.

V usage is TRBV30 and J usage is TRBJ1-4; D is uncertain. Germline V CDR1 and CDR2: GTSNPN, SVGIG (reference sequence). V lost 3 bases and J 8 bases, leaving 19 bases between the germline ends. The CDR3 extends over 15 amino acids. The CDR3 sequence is CAWSPPPRPTEKLFF. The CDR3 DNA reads TGTGCCTGGAGCCCTCCCCCGAGGCCAACGGAAAAACTGTTTTTT.

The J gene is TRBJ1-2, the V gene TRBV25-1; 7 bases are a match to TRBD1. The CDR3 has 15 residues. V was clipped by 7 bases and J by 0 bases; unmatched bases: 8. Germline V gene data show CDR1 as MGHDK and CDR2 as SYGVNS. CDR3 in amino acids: CASTQGDEANYGYTF. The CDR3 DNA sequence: TGTGCCAGCACCCAGGGGGACGAAGCTAACTATGGCTACACCTTC.

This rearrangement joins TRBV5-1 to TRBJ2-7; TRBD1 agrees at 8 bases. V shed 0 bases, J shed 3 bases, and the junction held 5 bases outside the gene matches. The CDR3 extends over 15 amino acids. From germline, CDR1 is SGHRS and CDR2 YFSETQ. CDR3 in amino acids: CASSLDGDRGYEQYF. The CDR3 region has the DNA TGCGCCAGCAGCTTGGACGGTGACAGGGGCTACGAGCAGTACTTC. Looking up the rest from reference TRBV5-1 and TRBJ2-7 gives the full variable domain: KAGVTQTPRYLIKTRGQQVTLSCSPISGHRSVSWYQQTPGQGLQFLFEYFSETQRNKGNFPGRFSGRQFSNSRSEMNVSTLELGDSALYLCASSLDGDRGYEQYFGPGTRLTVT.

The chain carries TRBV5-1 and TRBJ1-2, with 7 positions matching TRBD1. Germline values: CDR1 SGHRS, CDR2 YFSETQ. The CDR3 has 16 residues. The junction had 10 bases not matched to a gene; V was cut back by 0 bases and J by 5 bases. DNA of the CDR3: TGCGCCAGCAGCTTGGGGGGGGACAGCCTACGATATGGCTACACCTTC. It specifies CASSLGGDSLRYGYTF.